Below, 12 T cell receptor beta chains from the same sample are listed, as sequenced in a study of OX40 agonist ivuxolimab in advanced cancers. Profiled with immunoSEQ multiplex PCR; TCRdb holds only in-frame clones, not every one. Of some 68,000 clones in the sample, 85% to 90% were seen once. Sample: CD4+ or CD8+ T cells sorted from blood, taken in a trial of the OX40 agonist ivuxolimab. The receptors stem from an adult with an advanced solid tumor such as melanoma, head and neck, liver or kidney cancer.

This chain joins TRBV7-2 and TRBJ2-3, with D possibly TRBD1 on 5 matching bases. Trimming shortened V by 4 bases and J by 4 bases, and 12 bases separated the two germline ends. CDR3 size: 14 residues. Germline values: CDR1 SGHTA, CDR2 FQGNSA. This CDR3 reads CASSSQTGPDTQYF. CDR3 nucleotides: TGTGCCAGCAGCTCGCAAACAGGACCAGATACGCAGTATTTT.

This sequence joins TRBV28 and TRBJ2-1; 9 bases are shared with TRBD1. The germline gives CDR1 MDHEN, CDR2 SYDVKM. The CDR3 sequence is 15 residues long. Trimming took 3 bases from V and 4 from J; bases not matched to a gene: 4. The CDR3 protein is CASSFGTGMYNEQFF. As DNA, the CDR3 is TGTGCCAGCAGTTTTGGGACAGGGATGTACAATGAGCAGTTCTTC.

The chain is built from TRBV29-1 and TRBJ2-4, with TRBD2 matching 8 bases. Germline trimming cut 5 bases from V and 6 bases from J; bases unmatched to any gene: 9. The CDR3 is made up of 14 amino acids. Looked up from germline, CDR1 is SQVTM and CDR2 is ANQGSEA. CDR3 coding DNA: TGCAGCGTTAGGGCGGGGGGATTAGGAAACATTCAGTACTTC. Encoded protein: CSVRAGGLGNIQYF.

The V and J genes are TRBV28 and TRBJ1-5; D is unresolved. V was clipped by 7 bases and J by 2 bases, with 9 bases between them. Germline V CDR1 and CDR2: MDHEN, SYDVKM. There are 13 residues in the CDR3. CDR3 bases: TGTGCCAGCATTCGGGCGGGCAATCAGCCCCAGCATTTT. Its translation is CASIRAGNQPQHF.

About this clone itself: This same CDR3 is encoded by further DNA sequences in the sample. This rearrangement joins TRBV30 to TRBJ1-5; the D gene is possibly TRBD1 (6 bases). Germline V gene sequence: CDR1 GTSNPN, CDR2 SVGIG (reference sequence). V shed 0 bases and J shed 5 bases, with 8 bases lying between them. CDR3 size: 13 residues. CDR3 sequence reads: CAWSVSGDQPQHF. The CDR3, as DNA: TGTGCCTGGAGTGTATCAGGGGATCAGCCCCAGCATTTT. The complete variable domain, with remaining parts taken from reference TRBV30 and TRBJ1-5, reads SQTIHQWPATLVQPVGSPLSLECTVEGTSNPNLYWYRQAAGRGLQLLFYSVGIGQISSEVPQNLSASRPQDRQFILSSKKLLLSDSGFYLCAWSVSGDQPQHFGDGTRLSIL.

This sequence joins TRBV2 and TRBJ1-5; possible D gene TRBD1, 5 bases. Trimming took 6 bases from V and 5 from J, leaving 14 bases between them. The germline V gene has CDR1 SNHLY and CDR2 FYNNEI. The CDR3 loop spans 14 amino acids. The DNA of the CDR3 is TGTGCCAGCAGCCTCGAAAGGGGACATCAGCCCCAGCATTTT. It encodes CASSLERGHQPQHF.

The chain carries TRBV5-6 and TRBJ2-7; possibly TRBD1 for D (7 bases). Germline CDR1 reads SGHDT; CDR2 reads YYEEEE. The CDR3 is made up of 14 amino acids. Trimming took 5 bases from V and 5 from J, leaving 17 bases between them. CDR3 sequence reads: CASRYTGVADEQYF. CDR3 nucleotides: TGTGCCAGCAGATACACAGGGGTAGCGGACGAGCAGTACTTC. The full variable domain, in which reference TRBV5-6 and TRBJ2-7 provide the parts outside the CDR3, is DAGVTQSPTHLIKTRGQQVTLRCSPKSGHDTVSWYQQALGQGPQFIFQYYEEEERQRGNFPDRFSGHQFPNYSSELNVNALLLGDSALYLCASRYTGVADEQYFGPGTRLTVT.

The V and J genes are TRBV5-1 and TRBJ2-1; 16 nucleotides match TRBD2. The junction had 20 bases not matched to a gene; V was cut back by 4 bases and J by 10 bases. Germline CDR1 SGHRS, CDR2 YFSETQ. CDR3 length: 20 amino acids. The CDR3 nucleotides read TGCGCCAGCAGCATAGTCGGGTTACCGGGACTAGCGGGAGGGCGAGGGGAGCAGTTCTTC. This translates into CASSIVGLPGLAGGRGEQFF.

This clone showed up just a few times. J is TRBJ2-5 and V is TRBV11-2; tentatively, D is TRBD2 (7 bases). This CDR3 is built from 15 residues. Germline V CDR1 and CDR2: SGHAT, FQNNGV. V lost 5 bases, J lost 7 bases, and 20 bases lay in between. CDR3 DNA: TGTGCCAGCAGCCCAACGGCGGGGGCTATGGCGACCCAGTACTTC. Translation gives CASSPTAGAMATQYF.

The V call is TRBV7-9, the J call TRBJ2-7; D not certain. CDR1 is SEHNR and CDR2 is FQNEAQ in the germline V gene (reference sequence). V was shortened by 0 bases and J by 3 bases, with 6 bases between the two germline ends. The CDR3 is 13 residues long. The CDR3 here is CASSLAQSYEQYF. CDR3 in DNA: TGTGCCAGCAGCTTAGCGCAAAGCTACGAGCAGTACTTC.

The chain links TRBV9 to TRBJ2-3; 10 positions agree with TRBD2. CDR3 length: 16 amino acids. Germline values: CDR1 SGDLS, CDR2 YYNGEE. Trimming cost V 2 bases and J 0 bases; bases outside gene matches: 3. The CDR3 sequence: CASSVSGGTSTDTQYF. CDR3 bases: TGTGCCAGCAGCGTTAGCGGGGGGACTAGCACAGATACGCAGTATTTT. The whole variable domain, remainder taken from reference TRBV9 and TRBJ2-3, is DSGVTQTPKHLITATGQRVTLRCSPRSGDLSVYWYQQSLDQGLQFLIQYYNGEERAKGNILERFSAQQFPDLHSELNLSSLELGDSALYFCASSVSGGTSTDTQYFGPGTRLTVL.

The chain couples TRBV18 to TRBJ2-3; a possible D gene is TRBD1 (5 bases). The CDR3 extends over 14 amino acids. Germline assignment: CDR1 KGHSH and CDR2 LQKENI. V shed 3 bases and J shed 0 bases, with 7 bases lying between them. The CDR3 here is CASSPTASTDTQYF. For the CDR3, the DNA is TGTGCCAGCTCACCGACAGCTAGCACAGATACGCAGTATTTT.